Listed here is a single T cell receptor (beta chain). This sample was included in a study of T cell clones after liver transplantation. On the study more broadly: Liver transplant recipients had immunosuppression withdrawal attempted within 2 years. A pre-transplant mixed lymphocyte reaction with TCRbeta sequencing defined graft-donor-reactive clones followed in post-transplant blood. Three of eight recipients were HCV-positive; others had non-autoimmune, non-viral indications.

Some clones are missing from TCRdb's copy, which holds only in-frame ones; the method was immunoSEQ multiplex PCR. The table lists around 100,000 clones, under 90% of them singletons, with about 2.8% in the top ten. The CDR3 totals 13 residues. Trimming left V 6 bases short and J 5 bases short, with 13 bases between. The germline gives CDR1 MNHNY, CDR2 SVGAGI (reference sequence). This chain connects TRBV6-6 to TRBJ1-1; a weak D match, TRBD1 (6 bases). The starting material was CD4+ T cells from blood, obtained about 50 months after liver transplant. This TCR derives from a human patient who received a liver transplant. The graft donor may be the source of some T cells. The CDR3 nucleotides read TGTGCCAGCAGCCACGGACAGTATACTGAAGCTTTCTTT. Protein sequence: CASSHGQYTEAFF.